This T cell receptor beta chain was recorded in a study of beta chain features in type 1 diabetes. Study observations and caveats: The study found that naive, central memory and Treg TCRB repertoires appeared more similar in patients than in healthy donors. Researchers cautioned that cDNA sequencing could over-represent cells with high TCR expression.

In germline, CDR1 is SGHTS, CDR2 YDEGEE. J was trimmed by 0 bases and V by 5 bases; bases with no gene match: 2. This CDR3 has 15 amino acids. About this clone itself: Its cognate antigen is unknown.

Expressed TCRB transcripts were sequenced, since all the RNA that had been isolated was reverse transcribed. The average for stem cell-like memory T cell samples was about 1.01 million reads. Here immunoSEQ multiplex PCR was the method, and the copy in TCRdb shows in-frame clones only, minus some. Of 70,000 to 95,000 clones in the sample, around a third were seen once. About 110 mL of blood, on average, came from one heparinised draw per donor. The receptor's source is a woman aged 18 to 35 in good health. The sample consisted of stem cell memory CD4+ T cells from blood. The rearrangement uses TRBV5-8 and TRBJ2-6, with TRBD1 matching 7 bases. Written as DNA, the CDR3 is TGTGCCAGCAGACAGGGGCGCTCTGGGGCCAACGTCCTGACTTTC. As protein: CASRQGRSGANVLTF.